This is a list of T cell receptor beta chains from one sample in a study of blood T cell repertoires in COVID-19. Assay used: immunoSEQ multiplex PCR; TCRdb lists only in-frame clones, some missing. The sample lists around 180,000 clones, approximately 88% occurring once. Material for sequencing was peripheral blood. The source of these receptors is a woman in her 30s with acute or convalescent COVID-19. Both conserved end residues are part of each CDR3. A D gene is named only where the DNA matches it firmly. The listing skips clone size in some rows; elsewhere it reads once, few, many or a size class.

>TRBJ1-2|-|TRBV9|-|14
TGTGCCAGCAGCGCAAGTCAGGGAAACTATGGCTACACCTTC
CASSASQGNYGYTF
>TRBJ2-1|-|TRBV18|-|13
TGTGCCAGCTCACCACCGGGCCTAAATGAGCAGTTCTTC
CASSPPGLNEQFF
>TRBJ2-1|-|TRBV6-6|-|13
TGTGCCAGCAGTTCGGGAGCCTACAATGAGCAGTTCTTC
CASSSGAYNEQFF
>TRBJ2-1|-|TRBV7-9|-|12
TGTGCCAGCAGCTCCGAGGGCAATGAGCAGTTCTTC
CASSSEGNEQFF
>TRBJ1-2|once|TRBV2|TRBD1|13
TGTGCCAGCAGTGAAAGGGGGCGTTACGGCTACACCTTC
CASSERGRYGYTF
>TRBJ1-5|-|TRBV12-3/TRBV12-4|-|12
TGTGCCAGCAGTTTTTACAGTCAGCCCCAGCATTTT
CASSFYSQPQHF
>TRBJ2-7|-|TRBV7-6|TRBD1|15
TGTGCCAGCAGCTTAGCGGGGACAGGGCCCTACGAGCAGTACTTC
CASSLAGTGPYEQYF
>TRBJ2-3|-|TRBV6-6|-|14
TGTGCCACAGAGTTGACAGCTCGCACAGATACGCAGTATTTT
CATELTARTDTQYF
>TRBJ1-5|-|TRBV21-1|-|15
TGTGCCAGCAGCAACCGGGACTCATGCAATCAGCCCCAGCATTTT
CASSNRDSCNQPQHF
>TRBJ1-2|few|TRBV5-1|-|14
TGCGCCAGCAGCTCTACCGGAGGCGACTATGGCTACACCTTC
CASSSTGGDYGYTF
>TRBJ1-4|-|TRBV6-1|TRBD1|14
TGTGCCAGCAGTGACGGGACAGTAAATGAAAAACTGTTTTTT
CASSDGTVNEKLFF
>TRBJ1-1|-|TRBV28|-|12
TGTGCCAGCAGTTTTATCAACACTGAAGCTTTCTTT
CASSFINTEAFF
>TRBJ1-5|-|TRBV5-1|-|15
TGCGCCAGCAGCTTGACCCAGGGCGACAATCAGCCCCAGCATTTT
CASSLTQGDNQPQHF
>TRBJ1-6|-|TRBV28|-|12
TGTGCCAGCCGGGACTTTAATTCACCCCTCCACTTT
CASRDFNSPLHF
>TRBJ1-1|-|TRBV9|TRBD1|13
TGTGCCAGCAGCCAGGGACAGGCATTTGAAGCTTTCTTT
CASSQGQAFEAFF
>TRBJ2-7|-|TRBV5-1|TRBD2|15
TGCGCCAGCAGCTTGGGTCTAGCGGCGCTCTACGAGCAGTACTTC
CASSLGLAALYEQYF
>TRBJ2-5|-|TRBV11-2|-|16
TGTGCCAGCAGCTTAGATGGCGGAGGGGGCTTTGAGACCCAGTACTTC
CASSLDGGGGFETQYF
>TRBJ1-5|-|TRBV30|-|13
TGTGCCTGGAGTCCACCGAAACAGGAGCCCCAGCATTTT
CAWSPPKQEPQHF
>TRBJ1-1|-|TRBV9|-|13
TGTGCCAGCAGGGGATTAGGGCCCGGACAAACTTTCTTT
CASRGLGPGQTFF
>TRBJ2-5|-|TRBV5-1|-|14
TGCGCCAGCAGCCCAGAAGGACAGACAGAGACCCAGTACTTC
CASSPEGQTETQYF
>TRBJ2-7|-|TRBV7-9|-|15
TGTGCCAGCAGCTTAGCGGGGGCGTTTGCCTACGAGCAGTACTTC
CASSLAGAFAYEQYF
>TRBJ2-3|-|TRBV9|TRBD2|14
TGTGCCAGCAGCGGGACTAGTTTCTCAGATACGCAGTATTTT
CASSGTSFSDTQYF
>TRBJ1-1|-|TRBV7-6|-|13
TGTGCCAGCAGCTTAGCCAGCGGGGGGGAAGCTTTCTTT
CASSLASGGEAFF
>TRBJ1-2|-|TRBV4-1|-|15
TGCGCCAGCAGCCAAGTGCAGGGTGGATTTTATGGCTACACCTTC
CASSQVQGGFYGYTF
>TRBJ1-1|-|TRBV7-9|-|13
TGTGCCAGCAGCGAGACCTCAAGGGGTGAAGCTTTCTTT
CASSETSRGEAFF
>TRBJ2-3|-|TRBV5-1|-|15
TGCGCCAGCACCCCCGGCCTAGTGGTAACAGATACGCAGTATTTT
CASTPGLVVTDTQYF
>TRBJ1-1|-|TRBV19|-|12
TGTGCCAGTAGTACGGCGAGGGTTGAAGCTTTCTTT
CASSTARVEAFF
>TRBJ1-2|-|TRBV5-1|-|15
TGCGCCAGCAGCTTGCTGACGGACTCTAACTATGGCTACACCTTC
CASSLLTDSNYGYTF
>TRBJ2-3|-|TRBV5-1|-|16
TGCGCCAGCAGCTTGGCCTTCGGGAGAAGGACAGATACGCAGTATTTT
CASSLAFGRRTDTQYF
>TRBJ1-1|-|TRBV12-3/TRBV12-4|-|12
TGTGCCAGCAGTTTTCCAGCCCGGGAGGCTTTCTTT
CASSFPAREAFF
>TRBJ1-5|-|TRBV28|-|12
TGTGCCAGCAGTCCCGTCAGTAAGCCCCAGCATTTT
CASSPVSKPQHF
>TRBJ2-1|few|TRBV19|-|15
TGTGCCAGTAACCCGACAGGCTACTCCTACAATGAGCAGTTCTTC
CASNPTGYSYNEQFF
>TRBJ1-4|few|TRBV2|-|13
TGTGCCAGCAGTGAAGGCCTAACTGAAAAACTGTTTTTT
CASSEGLTEKLFF
>TRBJ2-1|few|TRBV7-2|TRBD2|15
TGTGCCAGCTCTCACGGACTAGCGGGAAACAATGAGCAGTTCTTC
CASSHGLAGNNEQFF
>TRBJ2-7|-|TRBV18|-|14
TGTGCCAGCTCCCGATCACCGAGCTCCTACGAGCAGTACTTC
CASSRSPSSYEQYF
>TRBJ1-2|-|TRBV15|TRBD1|14
TGTGCCACCAAGGGGGACAGGGTGGGCTATGGCTACACCTTC
CATKGDRVGYGYTF
>TRBJ2-1|-|TRBV19|TRBD2|15
TGTGCCAGTAGTAGAGCAGCGGGAGGTGGGAATGAGCAGTTCTTC
CASSRAAGGGNEQFF
>TRBJ2-7|-|TRBV7-9|-|14
TGTGCCAGCAGCTTTTTCCGGGACTCCTACGAGCAGTACTTC
CASSFFRDSYEQYF
>TRBJ1-5|-|TRBV5-5|-|13
TGTGCCAGCAGCTTGGGGGAGCGGCAGCCCCAGCATTTT
CASSLGERQPQHF
>TRBJ1-1|-|TRBV2|-|14
TGTGCCAGCAGTGTTCGGGGGGCGGACACTGAAGCTTTCTTT
CASSVRGADTEAFF
>TRBJ2-7|-|TRBV5-5|TRBD2|16
TGTGCCAGCAGCTTGGGGCCCTTAGCGGGAGTATACGAGCAGTACTTC
CASSLGPLAGVYEQYF
>TRBJ2-7|once|TRBV6-5|TRBD1|12
TGTGCCAGCTGGGACAGACAGTACGAGCAGTACTTC
CASWDRQYEQYF
>TRBJ1-3|once|TRBV5-6|TRBD1|15
TGTGCCAGCAGCTGGGATACAGGGGGAGGAAACACCATATATTTT
CASSWDTGGGNTIYF
>TRBJ1-2|-|TRBV6-5|-|13
TGTGCCAGCAGTTACAAAGGCGGCTATGGCTACACCTTC
CASSYKGGYGYTF
>TRBJ2-6|-|TRBV2|-|17
TGTGCCAGCAGTGAAGGGCCCTCTAGCTCTGGGGCCAACGTCCTGACTTTC
CASSEGPSSSGANVLTF
>TRBJ2-2|-|TRBV18|TRBD2|17
TGTGCCAGCTCACCCAGACTAGCGGGAGCGAACACCGGGGAGCTGTTTTTT
CASSPRLAGANTGELFF
>TRBJ2-1|-|TRBV29-1|TRBD2|16
TGCAGCGTTGATGCAGCGGGAGCTCAGGGAATCAATGAGCAGTTCTTC
CSVDAAGAQGINEQFF
>TRBJ1-1|-|TRBV28|TRBD1|15
TGTGCCAGCAGTTCCCCCGGACAGGGTGGGACTGAAGCTTTCTTT
CASSSPGQGGTEAFF
>TRBJ2-2|-|TRBV2|-|15
TGTGCCAGCAGTGCTAGTCCTATCGTGACCGGGGAGCTGTTTTTT
CASSASPIVTGELFF
>TRBJ1-1|-|TRBV3-1/TRBV3-2|-|16
TGTGCCAGCAGCCAACGCTTACCGGGGGTGGCCACTGAAGCTTTCTTT
CASSQRLPGVATEAFF
>TRBJ2-2|-|TRBV5-4|TRBD1|16
TGTGCCAGCAGCTTGGCCGGGACAGGGATCCCCGGGGAGCTGTTTTTT
CASSLAGTGIPGELFF
>TRBJ2-2|-|TRBV5-4|-|15
TGTGCCAGCAGCTTCGGAGACAGGTCGCAGGTGGAGCTGTTTTTT
CASSFGDRSQVELFF
>TRBJ2-1|-|TRBV9|TRBD2|15
TGTGCCAGCAGCGTAGGTGTGGGAGGGGACAATGAGCAGTTCTTC
CASSVGVGGDNEQFF
>TRBJ1-4|-|TRBV7-3|-|16
TGTGCCAGCAGCTTAAACAGGGACGCCTTTAATGAAAAACTGTTTTTT
CASSLNRDAFNEKLFF
>TRBJ2-1|-|TRBV19|-|16
TGTGCCACCATCCCCGCCGGTGTAAGCTCCTACAATGAGCAGTTCTTC
CATIPAGVSSYNEQFF
>TRBJ2-1|-|TRBV7-9|-|12
TGTGCCAGCAGCCCGAGTGGTCCTGAGCAGTTCTTC
CASSPSGPEQFF
>TRBJ1-2|-|TRBV19|-|14
TGTGCCAGTAGCACCCAGGCTATCCCCTATGGCTACACCTTC
CASSTQAIPYGYTF